This T cell receptor beta chain stems from a study of blood T cell repertoires in COVID-19. As for the study in general: Sites across the United States, Italy and Spain contributed samples from acute and convalescent COVID-19.

CDR3 length equals 15 residues. The germline CDR1 and CDR2 sequences are MNHEY and SVGAGI. V lost 2 bases and J lost 4; bases outside the gene matches: 7. During active infection, Seattle patients enrolled and were then monitored through disease. In the authors' workflow: Estimation of nucleated cell counts relied on the amplification of reference gene primers. Only in-frame clones appear in the TCRdb table, and some are missing; sequencing was by immunoSEQ multiplex PCR. D and trimming come from the DNA, and the V and J calls and clone size come from that table. The sample lists about 330,000 clones, approximately 90% occurring once.

Input material: peripheral blood. The rearrangement uses TRBV6-5 and TRBJ1-1; 7 nucleotides align to TRBD1. This clonotype originated in a man aged 25 to 45 with COVID-19, enrolled during active disease. The CDR3 DNA reads TGTGCCAGCAGTTACACCGTCAGGGGGACCACTGAAGCTTTCTTT. Translation: CASSYTVRGTTEAFF.